This T cell receptor (beta chain) came from a study of identical twins (dated by TCRdb to the mid-2010s). Background for the entire study: The study deep-sequenced TCR alpha and beta repertoires from monozygotic twins, unrelated adults of various ages and cord blood to test whether fetal clonotypes persist. To rule out contamination, the twin experiments were replicated at different times with different library preparation protocols.

V loses 3 bases at its end and J loses 4 bases; junction bases beyond the gene matches: 4. The CDR3 runs 15 amino acids, cysteine and phenylalanine included. CDR3 DNA only is kept here, 45 bases in frame from base 1. The CDR1 and CDR2 encoded by the germline V gene are ENHRY and SYGVKD. Every donor was a healthy Caucasian. Three pairs of female monozygotic twins, all aged about 18 to 30 years, made up the twin cohort. RNA for TCR libraries was isolated from peripheral blood mononuclear cells. Overall results and qualifications from the work: In beta out-of-frame sequences, excess twin sharing was weaker, because having fewer shared sequences lowered the signal-to-noise ratio. Compared with coincidental sharing between unrelated individuals, out-of-frame TCR alpha sequences shared between twins had an excess of sequences with low generation probability. Invariant T cells such as MAIT and iNKT could partly confound zero-insertion analyses, though diverse VJ usage argued against this for most clonotypes. Out-of-frame TCR alpha sharing in monozygotic twins was systematically underestimated by recombination models, whereas sharing between unrelated individuals was in agreement with the recombination models. Because the same donors could not be followed over many years, the conclusions depended on cross-sectional statistical analysis. Fewer insertions were carried by abundant cord blood beta clonotypes; a weaker similar trend was observed in young adult naive repertoires, while no such trend was observed in memory repertoires.

This clonotype was observed a handful of times. Its antigen is still unknown. No much larger clonotype is one base removed from it; base qualities were not supplied. Receptor amplification or capture employed 5' RACE. Sequencing was performed on an Illumina HiSeq 2000. A universal primer binding site was added through template switching, and the final cDNA carried a unique molecular identifier so that TCR cDNA molecules could be counted accurately. Specific primers in the conserved constant-segment region were used to synthesize first-strand cDNA for TCR alpha and beta chains. To control for contamination, each cDNA library was double barcoded with a SMART-Mk sample barcode plus Illumina barcodes. TruSeq adapter sequences along with Illumina sample barcodes were introduced in two successive PCR steps. The TCR alpha and beta cDNA libraries were sequenced on the Illumina HiSeq platform using custom primers. The authors' analysis ran thus. Unique molecular identifiers were extracted from raw reads with MiGEC, and CDR3 positions were determined with MiXCR. For each individual, recombination models were inferred using an EM algorithm with the repgenHMM and IGoR tools. Shared clonotype analysis was performed with the tcR package in R, normalizing sharing by the product of cloneset sizes. To study raw recombination free of thymic and clonal selection effects, out-of-frame nonproductive sequences were analyzed. TCRdb itself trimmed the public reads at Q25 with fastp, ran MiXCR and retained productive beta chains. Entries are consolidated by CDR3 protein sequence, retaining the most common genes and DNA. TCRdb, not the original authors, processed these V and J calls. For this sample the table gives roughly 720,000 distinct CDR3 sequences, of which roughly 18% were detected only once. The top ten clones comprise around 14% of the sample.

These records were also assigned to another study, of T cells expressing NK-cell markers. As that second paper reports: Seven to nine donors provided sorted CD3+CD56+NKG2C+, CD3+CD56+NKG2C- and CD3+CD56-NKG2C+ T-cell subsets, whose TCR beta-chain repertoires were profiled. Among the eight sequenced donors, seven were HCMV-seropositive and one was HCMV-seronegative. To restrict sorting to alphabetaTCR-expressing T cells, an anti-gammadeltaTCR antibody was added in several experiments. In six donors, the dominant CD3+CD56+NKG2C+ clonotypes were among the top 10 CD8+ clonotypes and accounted for about 1.0-8% of CD8+ T cells. Those dominant clonotypes were again the most abundant among CD3+CD56-NKG2C+ cells in a handful of donors, at roughly 25-65%. It remained unclear whether the expanded NKG2C-expressing T cell clones were specific for HCMV antigens. The study sequenced eight donors, all healthy volunteers chosen at random: three men and five women. A commercial ELISA kit detecting HCMV-specific IgG in serum was used to determine HCMV serostatus. For roughly 6 donors, bulk peripheral blood T-cell repertoires were also sequenced from unsorted PBMC. Reads were demultiplexed and grouped by UMI with MIGEC, and clonotypes were assembled and quantified with MiTCR. To exclude erroneous sequences, any TCR cDNA sequence not supported by at least two reads was discarded. Downstream repertoire analysis used the tcR package, and clonotypes were matched across fractions by CDR3 nucleotide sequence plus V segment. VDJmatch was used to annotate antigen specificity against VDJdb, with one amino acid substitution allowed in CDR3.

The chain employs TRBV10-3 and TRBJ2-1; TRBD2 agrees with 9 junctional bases. The sequence derives from a woman aged 18-35 years in good health. The sample was PBMCs. The CDR3 protein sequence reads: CAISEISGGYNEQFF. The nucleotide sequence is TGTGCCATCAGTGAAATAAGCGGGGGGTACAATGAGCAGTTCTTC.